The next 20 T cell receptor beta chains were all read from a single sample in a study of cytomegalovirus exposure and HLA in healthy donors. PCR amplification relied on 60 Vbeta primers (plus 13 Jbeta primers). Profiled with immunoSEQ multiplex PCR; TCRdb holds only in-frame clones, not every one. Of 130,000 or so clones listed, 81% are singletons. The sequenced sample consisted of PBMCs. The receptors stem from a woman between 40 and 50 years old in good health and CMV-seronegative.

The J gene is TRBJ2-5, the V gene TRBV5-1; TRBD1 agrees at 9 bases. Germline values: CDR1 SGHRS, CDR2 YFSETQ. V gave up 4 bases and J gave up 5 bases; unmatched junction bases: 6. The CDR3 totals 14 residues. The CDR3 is CASSETGGRETQYF. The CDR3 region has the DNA TGCGCCAGCAGCGAGACAGGGGGACGGGAGACCCAGTACTTC.

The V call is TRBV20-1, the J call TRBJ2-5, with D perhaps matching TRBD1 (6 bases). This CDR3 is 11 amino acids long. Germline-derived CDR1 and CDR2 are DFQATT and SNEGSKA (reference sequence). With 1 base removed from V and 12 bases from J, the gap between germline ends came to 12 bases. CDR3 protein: CSARALWTEYF. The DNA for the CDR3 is TGCAGTGCTAGAGCCTTATGGACAGAGTACTTC.

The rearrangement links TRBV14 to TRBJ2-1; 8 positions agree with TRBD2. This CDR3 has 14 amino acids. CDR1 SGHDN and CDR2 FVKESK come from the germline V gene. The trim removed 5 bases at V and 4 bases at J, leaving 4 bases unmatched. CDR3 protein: CASSWTGGYNEQFF. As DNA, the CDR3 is TGTGCCAGCAGCTGGACGGGAGGGTACAATGAGCAGTTCTTC.

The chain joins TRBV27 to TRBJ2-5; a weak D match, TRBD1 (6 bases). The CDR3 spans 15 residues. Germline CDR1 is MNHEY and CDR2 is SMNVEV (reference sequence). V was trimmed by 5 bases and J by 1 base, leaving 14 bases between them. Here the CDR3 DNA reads TGTGCCAGCAGTCTAAGGGGACACTTCCAAGAGACCCAGTACTTC. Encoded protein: CASSLRGHFQETQYF.

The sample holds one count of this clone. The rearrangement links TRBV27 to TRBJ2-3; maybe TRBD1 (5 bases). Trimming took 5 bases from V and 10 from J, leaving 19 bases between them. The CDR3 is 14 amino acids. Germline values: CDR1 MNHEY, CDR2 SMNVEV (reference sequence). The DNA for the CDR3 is TGTGCCAGCAGTGTGACGGATTCAAAAGGGGCGCAGTATTTT. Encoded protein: CASSVTDSKGAQYF.

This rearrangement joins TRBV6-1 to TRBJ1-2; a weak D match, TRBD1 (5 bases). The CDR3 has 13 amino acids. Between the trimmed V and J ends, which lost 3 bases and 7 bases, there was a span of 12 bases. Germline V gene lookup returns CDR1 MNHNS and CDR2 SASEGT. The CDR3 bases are TGTGCCAGCAGTGACGGGGGGACGAGTGGCTACACCTTC. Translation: CASSDGGTSGYTF.

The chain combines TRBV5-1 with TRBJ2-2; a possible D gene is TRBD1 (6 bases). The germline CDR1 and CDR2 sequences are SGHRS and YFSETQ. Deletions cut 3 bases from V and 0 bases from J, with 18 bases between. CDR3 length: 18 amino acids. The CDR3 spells CASSSRLVDRSNTGELFF. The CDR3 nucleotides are TGCGCCAGCAGCTCCCGGCTCGTGGACAGATCGAACACCGGGGAGCTGTTTTTT.

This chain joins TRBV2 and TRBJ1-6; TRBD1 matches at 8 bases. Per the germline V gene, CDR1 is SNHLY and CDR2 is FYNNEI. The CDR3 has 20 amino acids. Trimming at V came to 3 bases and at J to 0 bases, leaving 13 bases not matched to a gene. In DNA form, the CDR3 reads TGTGCCAGCAGTGAGGGTTGGCAGGGGGCGCGTAGCTCCTATAATTCACCCCTCCACTTT. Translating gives CASSEGWQGARSSYNSPLHF.

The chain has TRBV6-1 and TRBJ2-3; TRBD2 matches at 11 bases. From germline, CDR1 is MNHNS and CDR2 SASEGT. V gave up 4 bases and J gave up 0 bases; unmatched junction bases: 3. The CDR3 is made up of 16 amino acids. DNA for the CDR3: TGTGCCAGCAGTGGACGACTAGCGGGAAGCACAGATACGCAGTATTTT. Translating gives CASSGRLAGSTDTQYF.

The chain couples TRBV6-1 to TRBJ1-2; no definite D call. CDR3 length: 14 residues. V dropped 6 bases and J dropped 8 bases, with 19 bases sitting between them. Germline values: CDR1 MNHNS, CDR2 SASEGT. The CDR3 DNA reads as TGTGCCAGCAGACCACCTCCGGCGGGCACAGGCTACACCTTC. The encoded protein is CASRPPPAGTGYTF.

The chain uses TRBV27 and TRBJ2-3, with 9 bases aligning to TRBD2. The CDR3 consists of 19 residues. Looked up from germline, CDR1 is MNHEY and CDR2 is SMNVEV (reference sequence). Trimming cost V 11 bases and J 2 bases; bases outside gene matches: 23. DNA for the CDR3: TGTGCCGCCAGGGAGGCGAGCGGGGGGCTCCTGGCTCACACAGATACGCAGTATTTT. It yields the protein CAAREASGGLLAHTDTQYF.

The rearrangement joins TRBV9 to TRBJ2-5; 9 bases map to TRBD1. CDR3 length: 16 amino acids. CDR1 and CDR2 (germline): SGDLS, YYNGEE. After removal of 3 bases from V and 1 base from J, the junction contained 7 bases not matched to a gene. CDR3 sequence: CASSAGGTGTQETQYF. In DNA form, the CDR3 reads TGTGCCAGCAGCGCTGGGGGGACAGGGACCCAAGAGACCCAGTACTTC.

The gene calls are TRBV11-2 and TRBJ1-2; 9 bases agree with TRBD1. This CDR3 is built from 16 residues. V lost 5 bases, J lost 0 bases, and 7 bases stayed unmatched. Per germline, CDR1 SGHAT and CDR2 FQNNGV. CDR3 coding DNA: TGTGCCAGCAGCAGGACAGGGGCTTTCACTAACTATGGCTACACCTTC. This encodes CASSRTGAFTNYGYTF.

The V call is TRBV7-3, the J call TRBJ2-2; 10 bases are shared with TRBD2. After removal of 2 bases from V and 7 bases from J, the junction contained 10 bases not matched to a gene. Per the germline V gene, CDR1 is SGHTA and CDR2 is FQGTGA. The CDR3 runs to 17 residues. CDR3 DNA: TGTGCCAGCAGCTTATGGACCAGCGGGGGGGCTGGCGGGGAGCTGTTTTTT. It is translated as CASSLWTSGGAGGELFF.

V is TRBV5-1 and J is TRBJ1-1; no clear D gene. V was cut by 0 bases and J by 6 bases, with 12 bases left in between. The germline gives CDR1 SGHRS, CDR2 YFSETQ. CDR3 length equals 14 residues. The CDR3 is CASSLGPADSEAFF. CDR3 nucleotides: TGCGCCAGCAGCTTGGGACCCGCCGACTCTGAAGCTTTCTTT. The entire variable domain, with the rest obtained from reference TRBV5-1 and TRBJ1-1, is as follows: KAGVTQTPRYLIKTRGQQVTLSCSPISGHRSVSWYQQTPGQGLQFLFEYFSETQRNKGNFPGRFSGRQFSNSRSEMNVSTLELGDSALYLCASSLGPADSEAFFGQGTRLTVV.

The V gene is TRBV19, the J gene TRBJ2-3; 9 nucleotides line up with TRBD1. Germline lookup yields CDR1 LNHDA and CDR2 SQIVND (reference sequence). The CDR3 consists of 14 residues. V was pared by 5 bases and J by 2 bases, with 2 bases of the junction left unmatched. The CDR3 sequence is CASSRTGDTDTQYF. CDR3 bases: TGTGCCAGTAGTCGGACAGGGGACACAGATACGCAGTATTTT.

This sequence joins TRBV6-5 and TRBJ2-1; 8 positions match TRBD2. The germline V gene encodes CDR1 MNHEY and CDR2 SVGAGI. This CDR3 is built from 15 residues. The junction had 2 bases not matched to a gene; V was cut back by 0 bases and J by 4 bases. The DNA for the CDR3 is TGTGCCAGCAGTTACTCCGGGAGGGGTTACAATGAGCAGTTCTTC. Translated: CASSYSGRGYNEQFF.

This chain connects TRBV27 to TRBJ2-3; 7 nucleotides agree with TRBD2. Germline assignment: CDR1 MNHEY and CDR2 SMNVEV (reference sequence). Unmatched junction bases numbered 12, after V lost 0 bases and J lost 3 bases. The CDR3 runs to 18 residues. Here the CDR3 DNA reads TGTGCCAGCAGTTTATCTCACGGGACTACCTTACCTACAGATACGCAGTATTTT. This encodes CASSLSHGTTLPTDTQYF.

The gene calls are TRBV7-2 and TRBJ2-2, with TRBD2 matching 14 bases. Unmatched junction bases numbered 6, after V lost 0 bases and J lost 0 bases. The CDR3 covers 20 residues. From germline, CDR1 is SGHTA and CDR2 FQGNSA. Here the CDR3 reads CASSLAVQTSGGANTGELFF. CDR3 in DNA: TGTGCCAGCAGCTTAGCCGTACAGACTAGCGGGGGGGCGAACACCGGGGAGCTGTTTTTT.

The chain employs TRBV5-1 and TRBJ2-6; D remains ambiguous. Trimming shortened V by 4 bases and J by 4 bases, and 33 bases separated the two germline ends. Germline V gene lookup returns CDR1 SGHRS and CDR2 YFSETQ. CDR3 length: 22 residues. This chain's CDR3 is CASSPIGLGQAQLRGGANVLTF. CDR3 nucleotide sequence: TGCGCCAGCAGCCCTATTGGGCTGGGCCAGGCCCAACTCCGTGGGGGGGCCAACGTCCTGACTTTC.